The clone carrying this T cell receptor (beta chain) was detected a few times. What it recognizes is unknown. Measured with immunoSEQ multiplex PCR; TCRdb has only the in-frame clones, and not every one. The sample has several thousand clones, 64% seen once. The record originates from a study of CD8 T cell repertoires and HIV-1 epitope variants. At the level of the study: Enriched T cells were co-cultured with equal numbers of autologous T cell-negative antigen-presenting cells. An approximately nine-day culture received IL-2, IL-7 and IL-15 on days 3 and 7.

V trimming: 5 bases; J trimming: 5 bases; junction bases outside the gene matches: 6. This CDR3 contains 13 residues. Germline V CDR1 and CDR2: SGHDT, YYEEEE. The chain couples TRBV5-6 to TRBJ1-2, with 7 bases that match TRBD1. Sequencing was carried out using cultured CD8+ T cells derived from PBMCs. The clonotype originates from a male donor with HIV. The CDR3 bases are TGTGCCAGCAGTCAGGGGGGGATTTATGGCTACACCTTC. Amino acid sequence: CASSQGGIYGYTF.